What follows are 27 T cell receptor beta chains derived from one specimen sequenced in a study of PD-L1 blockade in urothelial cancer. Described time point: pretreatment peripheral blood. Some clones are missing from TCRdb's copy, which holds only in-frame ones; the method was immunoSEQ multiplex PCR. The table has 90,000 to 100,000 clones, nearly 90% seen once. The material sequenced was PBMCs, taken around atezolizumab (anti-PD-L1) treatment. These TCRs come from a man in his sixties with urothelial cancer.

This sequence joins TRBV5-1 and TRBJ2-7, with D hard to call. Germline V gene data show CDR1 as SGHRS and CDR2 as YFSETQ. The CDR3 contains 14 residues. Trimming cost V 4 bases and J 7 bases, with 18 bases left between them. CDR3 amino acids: CASSPRALLWEQYF. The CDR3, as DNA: TGCGCCAGCAGCCCACGAGCCCTGTTATGGGAGCAGTACTTC.

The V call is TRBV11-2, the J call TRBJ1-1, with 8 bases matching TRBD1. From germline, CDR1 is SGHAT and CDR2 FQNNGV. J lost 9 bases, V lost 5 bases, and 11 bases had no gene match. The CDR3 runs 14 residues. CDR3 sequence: CASSEPRTGLKAFF. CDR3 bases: TGTGCCAGCAGCGAGCCCCGGACAGGGCTTAAAGCTTTCTTT.

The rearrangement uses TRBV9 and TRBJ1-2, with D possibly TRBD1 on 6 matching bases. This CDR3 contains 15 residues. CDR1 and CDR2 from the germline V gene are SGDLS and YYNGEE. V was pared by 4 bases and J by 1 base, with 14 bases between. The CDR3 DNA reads TGTGCCAGCAGCCCCTCGGGACACGATAACTATGGCTACACCTTC. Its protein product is CASSPSGHDNYGYTF.

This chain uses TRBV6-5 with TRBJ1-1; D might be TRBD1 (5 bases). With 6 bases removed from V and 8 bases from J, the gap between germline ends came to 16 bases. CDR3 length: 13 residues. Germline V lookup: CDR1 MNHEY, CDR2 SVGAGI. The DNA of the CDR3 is TGTGCCAGCAGCCCCAGGGTGGGCCGGGAAGCTTTCTTT. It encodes CASSPRVGREAFF.

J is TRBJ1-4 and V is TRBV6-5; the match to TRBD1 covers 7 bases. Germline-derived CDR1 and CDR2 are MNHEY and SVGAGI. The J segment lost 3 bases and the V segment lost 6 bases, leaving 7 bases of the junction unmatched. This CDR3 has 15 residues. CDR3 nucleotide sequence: TGTGCCAGCAGGCTCGACAGGGTCGCTAATGAAAAACTGTTTTTT. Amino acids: CASRLDRVANEKLFF.

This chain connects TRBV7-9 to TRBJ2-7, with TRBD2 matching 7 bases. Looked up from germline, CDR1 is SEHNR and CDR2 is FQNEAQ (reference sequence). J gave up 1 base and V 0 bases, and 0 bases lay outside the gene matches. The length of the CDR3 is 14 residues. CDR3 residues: CASSLAGGSYEQYF. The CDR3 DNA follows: TGTGCCAGCAGCTTAGCGGGAGGGTCCTACGAGCAGTACTTC.

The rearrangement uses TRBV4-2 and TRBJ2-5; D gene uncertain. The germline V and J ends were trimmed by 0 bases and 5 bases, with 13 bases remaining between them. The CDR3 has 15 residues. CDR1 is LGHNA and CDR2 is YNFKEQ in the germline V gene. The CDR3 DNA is TGTGCCAGCAGCCAAGATCAGCTTAGCCGGGAGACCCAGTACTTC. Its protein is CASSQDQLSRETQYF.

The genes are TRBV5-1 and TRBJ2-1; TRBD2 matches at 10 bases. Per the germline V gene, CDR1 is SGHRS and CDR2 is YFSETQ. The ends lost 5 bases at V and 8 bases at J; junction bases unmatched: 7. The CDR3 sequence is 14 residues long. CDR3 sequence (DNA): TGCGCCAGCAGGGATTCTAGCGGGAGCTATGAGCAGTTCTTC. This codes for CASRDSSGSYEQFF.

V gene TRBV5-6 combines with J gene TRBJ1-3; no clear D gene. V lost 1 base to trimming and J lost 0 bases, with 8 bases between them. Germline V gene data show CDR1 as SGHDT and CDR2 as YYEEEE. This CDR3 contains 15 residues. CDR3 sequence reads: CASSLSPFSGNTIYF. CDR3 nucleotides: TGTGCCAGCAGCTTGAGCCCCTTCTCTGGAAACACCATATATTTT. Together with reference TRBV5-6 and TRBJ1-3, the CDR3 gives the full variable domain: DAGVTQSPTHLIKTRGQQVTLRCSPKSGHDTVSWYQQALGQGPQFIFQYYEEEERQRGNFPDRFSGHQFPNYSSELNVNALLLGDSALYLCASSLSPFSGNTIYFGEGSWLTVV.

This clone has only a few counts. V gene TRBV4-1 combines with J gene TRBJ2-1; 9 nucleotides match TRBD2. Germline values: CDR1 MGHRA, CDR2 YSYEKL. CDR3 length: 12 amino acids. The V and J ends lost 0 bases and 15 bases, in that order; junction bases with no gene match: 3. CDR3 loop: CASSQESGRLFF. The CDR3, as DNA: TGCGCCAGCAGCCAAGAAAGCGGGAGGTTGTTCTTC.

The CDR3: CASSPGQTYEQYF. DNA for the CDR3: TGTGCCAGCAGTCCGGGACAGACCTACGAGCAGTACTTC. This chain joins TRBV28 and TRBJ2-7; 7 positions agree with TRBD1. Germline V lookup: CDR1 MDHEN, CDR2 SYDVKM. CDR3 length: 13 residues. The junction had 3 bases not matched to a gene; V was cut back by 5 bases and J by 2 bases.

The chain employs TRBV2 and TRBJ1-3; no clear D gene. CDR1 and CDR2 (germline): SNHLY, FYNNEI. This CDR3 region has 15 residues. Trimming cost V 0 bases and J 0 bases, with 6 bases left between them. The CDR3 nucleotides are TGTGCCAGCAGTGAAGCGGCCCACTCTGGAAACACCATATATTTT. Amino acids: CASSEAAHSGNTIYF.

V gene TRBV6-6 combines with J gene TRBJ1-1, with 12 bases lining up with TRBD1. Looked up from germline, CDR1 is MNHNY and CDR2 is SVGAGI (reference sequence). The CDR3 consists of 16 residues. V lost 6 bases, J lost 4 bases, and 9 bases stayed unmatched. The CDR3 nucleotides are TGTGCCAGCAGCGGATGGGACAGGGGGCGGGTCACTGAAGCTTTCTTT. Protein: CASSGWDRGRVTEAFF.

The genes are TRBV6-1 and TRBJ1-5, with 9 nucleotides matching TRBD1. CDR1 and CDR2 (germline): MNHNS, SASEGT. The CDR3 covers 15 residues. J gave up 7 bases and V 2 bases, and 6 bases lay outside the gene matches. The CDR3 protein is CASSEYGDREQPQHF. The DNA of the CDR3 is TGTGCCAGCAGTGAATATGGGGACAGGGAACAGCCCCAGCATTTT.

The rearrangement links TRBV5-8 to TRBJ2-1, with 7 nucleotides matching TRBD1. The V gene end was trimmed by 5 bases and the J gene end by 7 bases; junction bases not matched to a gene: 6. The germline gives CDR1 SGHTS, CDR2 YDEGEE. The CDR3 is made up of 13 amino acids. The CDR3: CASRLTGKNEQFF. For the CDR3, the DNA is TGTGCCAGCAGATTGACAGGGAAAAATGAGCAGTTCTTC.

In nucleotides, the CDR3 is TGCGCCAGCAGCCCCCAACGAGCCCAAGAGACCCAGTACTTC. It is translated as CASSPQRAQETQYF. V usage is TRBV4-3 and J usage is TRBJ2-5; no clear D gene. Germline assignment: CDR1 LGHNA and CDR2 YSLEER. This CDR3 has 14 amino acids. Trimming cost V 4 bases and J 1 base, with 10 bases left between them.

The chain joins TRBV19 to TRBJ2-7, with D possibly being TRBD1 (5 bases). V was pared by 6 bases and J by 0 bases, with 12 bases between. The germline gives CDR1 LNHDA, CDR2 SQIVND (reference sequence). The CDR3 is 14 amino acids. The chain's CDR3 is CASSKQVSSYEQYF. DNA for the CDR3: TGTGCCAGTAGCAAACAGGTTAGCTCCTACGAGCAGTACTTC. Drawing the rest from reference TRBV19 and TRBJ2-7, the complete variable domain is DGGITQSPKYLFRKEGQNVTLSCEQNLNHDAMYWYRQDPGQGLRLIYYSQIVNDFQKGDIAEGYSVSREKKESFPLTVTSAQKNPTAFYLCASSKQVSSYEQYFGPGTRLTVT.

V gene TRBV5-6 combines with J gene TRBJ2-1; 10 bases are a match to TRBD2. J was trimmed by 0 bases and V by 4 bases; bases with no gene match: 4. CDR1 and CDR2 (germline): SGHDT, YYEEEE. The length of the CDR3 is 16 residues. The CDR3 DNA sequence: TGTGCCAGCAGCGCCGCTAGCGGGAGCTCCTACAATGAGCAGTTCTTC. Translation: CASSAASGSSYNEQFF.

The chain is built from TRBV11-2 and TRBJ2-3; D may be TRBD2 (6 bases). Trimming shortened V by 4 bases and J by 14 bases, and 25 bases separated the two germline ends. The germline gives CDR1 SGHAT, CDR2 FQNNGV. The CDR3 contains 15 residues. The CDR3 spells CASSSPRGGSLIVYF. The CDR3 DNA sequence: TGTGCCAGCAGCTCCCCCCGGGGAGGATCCCTTATAGTGTATTTT.

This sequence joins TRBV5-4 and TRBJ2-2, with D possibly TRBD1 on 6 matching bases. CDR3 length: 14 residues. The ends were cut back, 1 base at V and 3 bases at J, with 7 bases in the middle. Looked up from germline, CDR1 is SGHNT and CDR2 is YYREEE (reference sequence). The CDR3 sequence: CASSLRTDTGELFF. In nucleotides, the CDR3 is TGTGCCAGCAGCTTGCGGACAGACACCGGGGAGCTGTTTTTT. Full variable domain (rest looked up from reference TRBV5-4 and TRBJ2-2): ETGVTQSPTHLIKTRGQQVTLRCSSQSGHNTVSWYQQALGQGPQFIFQYYREEENGRGNFPPRFSGLQFPNYSSELNVNALELDDSALYLCASSLRTDTGELFFGEGSRLTVL.

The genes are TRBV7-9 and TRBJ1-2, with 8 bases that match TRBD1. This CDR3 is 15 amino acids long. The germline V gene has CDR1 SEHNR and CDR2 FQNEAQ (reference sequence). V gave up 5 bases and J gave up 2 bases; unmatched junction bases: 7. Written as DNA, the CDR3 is TGTGCCAGCAGCGTTGGACAGGGAAGAAACTATGGCTACACCTTC. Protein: CASSVGQGRNYGYTF. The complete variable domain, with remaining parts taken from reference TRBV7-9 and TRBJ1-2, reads DTGVSQNPRHKITKRGQNVTFRCDPISEHNRLYWYRQTLGQGPEFLTYFQNEAQLEKSRLLSDRFSAERPKGSFSTLEIQRTEQGDSAMYLCASSVGQGRNYGYTFGSGTRLTVV.

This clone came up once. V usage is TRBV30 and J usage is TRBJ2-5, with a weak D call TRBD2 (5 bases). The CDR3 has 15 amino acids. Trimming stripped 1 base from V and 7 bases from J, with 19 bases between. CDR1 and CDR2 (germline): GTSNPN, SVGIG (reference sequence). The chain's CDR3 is CAWSEIGLGGGTQYF. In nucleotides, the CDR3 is TGTGCCTGGAGTGAGATCGGCCTAGGAGGAGGGACCCAGTACTTC.

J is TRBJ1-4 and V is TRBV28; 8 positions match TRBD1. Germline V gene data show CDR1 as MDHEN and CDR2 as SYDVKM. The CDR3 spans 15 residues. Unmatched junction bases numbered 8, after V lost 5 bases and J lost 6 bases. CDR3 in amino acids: CASSPQGGLYEKLFF. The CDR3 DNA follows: TGTGCCAGCAGTCCACAGGGGGGTCTTTATGAAAAACTGTTTTTT.

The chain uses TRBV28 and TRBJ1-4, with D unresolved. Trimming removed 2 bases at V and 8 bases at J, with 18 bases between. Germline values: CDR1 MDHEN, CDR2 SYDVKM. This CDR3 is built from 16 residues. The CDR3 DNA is TGTGCCAGCAGTTTAGTAGCGTGGGGAGTACGCGAAAAACTGTTTTTT. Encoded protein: CASSLVAWGVREKLFF.

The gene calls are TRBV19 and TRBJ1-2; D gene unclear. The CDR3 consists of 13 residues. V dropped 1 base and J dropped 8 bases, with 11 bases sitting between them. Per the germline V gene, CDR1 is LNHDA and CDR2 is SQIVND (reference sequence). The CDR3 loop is CASSIGTAEGYTF. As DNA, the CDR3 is TGTGCCAGTAGTATAGGCACAGCGGAAGGCTACACCTTC. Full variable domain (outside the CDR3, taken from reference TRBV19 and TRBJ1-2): DGGITQSPKYLFRKEGQNVTLSCEQNLNHDAMYWYRQDPGQGLRLIYYSQIVNDFQKGDIAEGYSVSREKKESFPLTVTSAQKNPTAFYLCASSIGTAEGYTFGSGTRLTVV.

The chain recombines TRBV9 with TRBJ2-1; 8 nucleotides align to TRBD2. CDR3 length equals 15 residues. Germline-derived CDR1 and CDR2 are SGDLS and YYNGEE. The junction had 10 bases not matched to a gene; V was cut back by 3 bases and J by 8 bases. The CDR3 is CASSAEAGVGDEQFF. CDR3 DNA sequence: TGTGCCAGCAGCGCAGAAGCGGGAGTTGGGGATGAGCAGTTCTTC.

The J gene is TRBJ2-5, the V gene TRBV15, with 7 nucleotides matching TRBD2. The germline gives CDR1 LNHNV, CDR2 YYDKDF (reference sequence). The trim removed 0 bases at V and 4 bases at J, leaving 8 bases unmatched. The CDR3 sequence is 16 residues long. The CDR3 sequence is CATSRDGRGEGETQYF. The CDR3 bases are TGTGCCACCAGCAGAGATGGTCGGGGGGAAGGAGAGACCCAGTACTTC. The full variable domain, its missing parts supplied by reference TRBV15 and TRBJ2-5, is DAMVIQNPRYQVTQFGKPVTLSCSQTLNHNVMYWYQQKSSQAPKLLFHYYDKDFNNEADTPDNFQSRRPNTSFCFLDIRSPGLGDTAMYLCATSRDGRGEGETQYFGPGTRLLVL.